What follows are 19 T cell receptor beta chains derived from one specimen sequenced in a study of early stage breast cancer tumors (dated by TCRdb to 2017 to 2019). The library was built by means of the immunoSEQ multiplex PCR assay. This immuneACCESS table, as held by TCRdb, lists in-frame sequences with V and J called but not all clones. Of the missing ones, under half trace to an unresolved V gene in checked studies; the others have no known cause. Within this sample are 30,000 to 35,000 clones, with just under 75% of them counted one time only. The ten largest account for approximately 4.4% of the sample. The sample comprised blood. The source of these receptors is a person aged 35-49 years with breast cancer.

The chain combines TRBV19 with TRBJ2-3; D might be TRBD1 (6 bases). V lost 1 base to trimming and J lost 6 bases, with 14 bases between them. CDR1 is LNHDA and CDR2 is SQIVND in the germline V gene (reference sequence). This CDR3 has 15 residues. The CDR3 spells CASSIGGRYEDTQYF. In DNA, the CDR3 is TGTGCCAGTAGTATAGGGGGGCGGTACGAGGATACGCAGTATTTT.

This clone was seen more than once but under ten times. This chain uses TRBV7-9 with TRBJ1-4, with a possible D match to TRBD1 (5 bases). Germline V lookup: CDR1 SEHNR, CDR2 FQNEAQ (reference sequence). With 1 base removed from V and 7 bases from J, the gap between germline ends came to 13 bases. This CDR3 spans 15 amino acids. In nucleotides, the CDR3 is TGTGCCAGCAGCTTAGGGGACGGCTACGGTGAAAAACTGTTTTTT. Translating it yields CASSLGDGYGEKLFF.

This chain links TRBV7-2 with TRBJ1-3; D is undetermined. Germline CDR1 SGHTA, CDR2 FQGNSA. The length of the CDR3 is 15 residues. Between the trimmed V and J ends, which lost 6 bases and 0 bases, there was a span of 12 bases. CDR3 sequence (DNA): TGTGCCAGCAGAGAGGACGGGAACTCTGGAAACACCATATATTTT. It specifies CASREDGNSGNTIYF.

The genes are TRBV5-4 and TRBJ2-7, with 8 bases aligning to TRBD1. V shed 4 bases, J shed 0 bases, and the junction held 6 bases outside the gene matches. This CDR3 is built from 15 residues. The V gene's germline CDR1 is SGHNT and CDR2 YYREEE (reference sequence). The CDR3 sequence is CASSPRTGSSYEQYF. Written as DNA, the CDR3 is TGTGCCAGCAGCCCACGGACAGGGAGCTCCTACGAGCAGTACTTC.

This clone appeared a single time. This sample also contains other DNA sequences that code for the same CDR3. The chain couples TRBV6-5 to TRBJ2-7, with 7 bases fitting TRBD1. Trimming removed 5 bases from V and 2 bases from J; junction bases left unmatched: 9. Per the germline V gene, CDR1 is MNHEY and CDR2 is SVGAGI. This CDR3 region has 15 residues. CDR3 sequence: CASSNPGQYTYEQYF. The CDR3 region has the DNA TGTGCCAGCAGTAATCCGGGACAGTATACCTACGAGCAGTACTTC.

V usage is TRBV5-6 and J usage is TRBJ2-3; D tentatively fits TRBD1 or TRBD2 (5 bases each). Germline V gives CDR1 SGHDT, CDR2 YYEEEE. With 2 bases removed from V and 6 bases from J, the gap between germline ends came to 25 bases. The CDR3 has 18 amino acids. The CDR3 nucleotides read TGTGCCAGCAGCTTATTAGGTTTCCGGGACCCTGAAGGGGATACGCAGTATTTT. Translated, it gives CASSLLGFRDPEGDTQYF.

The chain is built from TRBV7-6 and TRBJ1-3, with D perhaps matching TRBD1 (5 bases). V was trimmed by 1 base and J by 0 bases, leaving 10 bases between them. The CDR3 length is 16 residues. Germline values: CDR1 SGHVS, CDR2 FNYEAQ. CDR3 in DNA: TGTGCCAGCAGCTTAGGGGGCAGTAACTCTGGAAACACCATATATTTT. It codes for CASSLGGSNSGNTIYF.

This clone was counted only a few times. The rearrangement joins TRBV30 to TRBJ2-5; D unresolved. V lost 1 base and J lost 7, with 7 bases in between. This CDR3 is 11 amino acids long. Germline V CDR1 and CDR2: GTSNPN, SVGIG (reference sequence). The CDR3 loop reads CAWSGAGTQYF. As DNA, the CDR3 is TGTGCCTGGAGTGGTGCAGGGACCCAGTACTTC.

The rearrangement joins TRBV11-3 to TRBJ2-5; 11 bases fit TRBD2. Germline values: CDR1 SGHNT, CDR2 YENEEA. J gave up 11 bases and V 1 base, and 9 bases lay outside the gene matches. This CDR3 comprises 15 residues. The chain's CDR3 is CASSLVTSGISAQYF. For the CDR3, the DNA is TGTGCCAGCAGCTTAGTGACTAGCGGGATTTCTGCGCAGTACTTC. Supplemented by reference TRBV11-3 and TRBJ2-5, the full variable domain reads EAGVVQSPRYKIIEKKQPVAFWCNPISGHNTLYWYLQNLGQGPELLIRYENEEAVDDSQLPKDRFSAERLKGVDSTLKIQPAELGDSAVYLCASSLVTSGISAQYFGPGTRLLVL.

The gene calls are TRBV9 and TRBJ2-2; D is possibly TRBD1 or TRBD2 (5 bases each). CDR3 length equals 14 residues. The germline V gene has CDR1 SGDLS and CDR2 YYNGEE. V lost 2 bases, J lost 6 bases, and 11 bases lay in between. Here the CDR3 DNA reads TGTGCCAGCAGCGTGGGGACGCTGGCCGGGGAGCTGTTTTTT. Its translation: CASSVGTLAGELFF.

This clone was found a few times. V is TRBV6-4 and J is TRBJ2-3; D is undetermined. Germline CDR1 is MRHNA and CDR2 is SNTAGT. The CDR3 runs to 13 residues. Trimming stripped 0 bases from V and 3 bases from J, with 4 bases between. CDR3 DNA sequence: TGTGCCAGCAGTGACTCTGAGACAGATACGCAGTATTTT. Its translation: CASSDSETDTQYF.

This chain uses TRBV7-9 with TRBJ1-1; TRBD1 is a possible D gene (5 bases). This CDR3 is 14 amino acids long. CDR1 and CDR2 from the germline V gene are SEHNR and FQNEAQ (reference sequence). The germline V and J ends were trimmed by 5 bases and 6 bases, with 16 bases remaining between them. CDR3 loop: CASSPQGAGAEAFF. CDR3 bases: TGTGCCAGCAGCCCCCAGGGTGCTGGGGCTGAAGCTTTCTTT.

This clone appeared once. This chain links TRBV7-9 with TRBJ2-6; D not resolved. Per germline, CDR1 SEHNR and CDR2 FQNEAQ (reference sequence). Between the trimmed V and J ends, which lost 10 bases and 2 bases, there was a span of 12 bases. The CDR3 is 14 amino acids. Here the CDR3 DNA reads TGTGCCACCGACCCTGGGGCTGGGGCCAACGTCCTGACTTTC. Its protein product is CATDPGAGANVLTF.

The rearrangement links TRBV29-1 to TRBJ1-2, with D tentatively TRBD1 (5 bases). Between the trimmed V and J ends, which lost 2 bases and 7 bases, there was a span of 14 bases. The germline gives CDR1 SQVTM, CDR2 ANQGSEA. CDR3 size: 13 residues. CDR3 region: CSVEKSQGSGYTF. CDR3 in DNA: TGCAGCGTTGAAAAATCTCAGGGTAGTGGCTACACCTTC.

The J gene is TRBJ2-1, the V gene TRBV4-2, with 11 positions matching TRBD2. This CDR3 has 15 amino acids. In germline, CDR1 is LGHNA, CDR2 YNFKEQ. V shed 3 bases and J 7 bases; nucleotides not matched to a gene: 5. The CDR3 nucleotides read TGTGCCAGCAGCCACCTGACTAGCGGGGAAAATGAGCAGTTCTTC. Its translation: CASSHLTSGENEQFF.

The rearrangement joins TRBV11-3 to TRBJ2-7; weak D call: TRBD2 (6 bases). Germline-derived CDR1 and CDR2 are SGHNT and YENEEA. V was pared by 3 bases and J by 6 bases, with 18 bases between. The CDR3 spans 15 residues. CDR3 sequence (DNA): TGTGCCAGCAGCTTTGGAGGGGTAAAGCTGTCCGAGCAGTACTTC. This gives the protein CASSFGGVKLSEQYF.

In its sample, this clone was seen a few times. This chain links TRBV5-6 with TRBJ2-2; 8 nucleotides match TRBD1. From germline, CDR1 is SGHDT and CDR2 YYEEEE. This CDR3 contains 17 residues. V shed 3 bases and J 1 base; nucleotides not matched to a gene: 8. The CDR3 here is CASSSLRDRQNTGELFF. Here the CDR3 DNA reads TGTGCCAGCAGCTCCCTCCGGGACAGGCAGAACACCGGGGAGCTGTTTTTT. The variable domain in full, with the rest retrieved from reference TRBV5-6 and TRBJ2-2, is DAGVTQSPTHLIKTRGQQVTLRCSPKSGHDTVSWYQQALGQGPQFIFQYYEEEERQRGNFPDRFSGHQFPNYSSELNVNALLLGDSALYLCASSSLRDRQNTGELFFGEGSRLTVL.

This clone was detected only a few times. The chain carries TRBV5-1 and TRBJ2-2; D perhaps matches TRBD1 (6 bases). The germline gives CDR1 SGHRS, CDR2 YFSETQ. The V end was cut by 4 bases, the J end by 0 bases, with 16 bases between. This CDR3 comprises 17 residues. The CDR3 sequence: CASSNAGEDANTGELFF. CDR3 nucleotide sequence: TGCGCCAGCAGCAATGCAGGGGAAGACGCGAACACCGGGGAGCTGTTTTTT.

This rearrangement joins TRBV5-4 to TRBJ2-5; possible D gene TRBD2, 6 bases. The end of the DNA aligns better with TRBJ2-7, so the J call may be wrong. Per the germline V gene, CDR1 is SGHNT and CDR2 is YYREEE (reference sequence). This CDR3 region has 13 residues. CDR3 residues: CASSRGGTYEQYF. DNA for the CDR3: TGTGCCAGCAGCAGGGGAGGCACCTACGAGCAGTACTTC.